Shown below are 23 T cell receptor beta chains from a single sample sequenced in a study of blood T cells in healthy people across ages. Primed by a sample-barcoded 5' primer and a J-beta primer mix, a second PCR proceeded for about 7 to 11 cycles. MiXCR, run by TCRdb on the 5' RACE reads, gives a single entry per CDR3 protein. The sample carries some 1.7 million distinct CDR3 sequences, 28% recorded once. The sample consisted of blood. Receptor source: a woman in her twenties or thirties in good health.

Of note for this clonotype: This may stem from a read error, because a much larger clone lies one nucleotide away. The CDR3 nucleotides read TGTGCCAGCAGGAGAACGGACAGGCTCTACGAGCAGTACTTC. Protein sequence: CASRRTDRLYEQYF. The chain couples TRBV6-2 or TRBV6-3 to TRBJ2-7; 7 bases match TRBD1. Losses at the gene ends were 6 bases for V and 3 bases for J; bases not matched to a gene: 8. The CDR3 spans 14 residues. Germline V CDR1 and CDR2: MNHEY, SVGEGT.

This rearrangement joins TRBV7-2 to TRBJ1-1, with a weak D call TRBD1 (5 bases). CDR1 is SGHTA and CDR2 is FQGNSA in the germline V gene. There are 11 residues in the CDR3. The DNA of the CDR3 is TGTGTTGTGGGGCGGAATACTGAAGCTTTCTTT. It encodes CVVGRNTEAFF.

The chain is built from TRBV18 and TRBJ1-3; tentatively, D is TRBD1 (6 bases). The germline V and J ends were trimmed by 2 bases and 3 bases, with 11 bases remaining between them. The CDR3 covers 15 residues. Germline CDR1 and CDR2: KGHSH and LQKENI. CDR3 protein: CASSPDRTYGNTIYF. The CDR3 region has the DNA TGTGCCAGCTCACCAGACAGGACTTATGGAAACACCATATATTTT.

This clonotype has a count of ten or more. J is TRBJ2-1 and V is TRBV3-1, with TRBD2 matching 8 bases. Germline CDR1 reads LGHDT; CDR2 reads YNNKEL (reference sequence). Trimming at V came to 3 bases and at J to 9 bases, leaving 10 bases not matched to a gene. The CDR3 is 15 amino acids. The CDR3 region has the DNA TGTGCCAGCAGCCATAGAGCGGGAGCCCCACCTGAGCAGTTCTTC. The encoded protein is CASSHRAGAPPEQFF.

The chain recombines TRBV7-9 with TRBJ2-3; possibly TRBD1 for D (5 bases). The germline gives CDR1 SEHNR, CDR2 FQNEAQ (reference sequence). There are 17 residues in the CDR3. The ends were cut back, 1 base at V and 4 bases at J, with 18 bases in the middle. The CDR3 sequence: CASSLVAGQGVPDTQYF. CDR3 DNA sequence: TGTGCCAGCAGCTTAGTAGCTGGGCAGGGCGTCCCAGATACGCAGTATTTT.

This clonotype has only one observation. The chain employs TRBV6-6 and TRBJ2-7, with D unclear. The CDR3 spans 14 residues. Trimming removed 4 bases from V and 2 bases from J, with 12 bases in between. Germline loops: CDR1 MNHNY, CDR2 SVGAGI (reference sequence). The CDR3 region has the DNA TGTGCCAGCAGTTTCGCCGCAGACGCCTACGAGCAGTACTTC. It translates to CASSFAADAYEQYF.

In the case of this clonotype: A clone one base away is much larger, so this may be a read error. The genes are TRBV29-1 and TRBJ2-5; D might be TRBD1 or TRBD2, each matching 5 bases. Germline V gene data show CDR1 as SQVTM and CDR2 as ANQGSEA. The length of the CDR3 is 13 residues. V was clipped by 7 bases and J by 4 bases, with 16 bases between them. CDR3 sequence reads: CSGEIDSSETQYF. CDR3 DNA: TGCAGCGGGGAGATTGACAGTTCAGAGACCCAGTACTTC.

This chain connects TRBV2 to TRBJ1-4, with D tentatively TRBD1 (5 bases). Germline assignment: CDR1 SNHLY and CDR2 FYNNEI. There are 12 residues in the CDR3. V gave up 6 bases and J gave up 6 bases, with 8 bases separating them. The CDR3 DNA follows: TGTGCCAGCAGCCGGGGGTATGAAAAACTGTTTTTT. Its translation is CASSRGYEKLFF.

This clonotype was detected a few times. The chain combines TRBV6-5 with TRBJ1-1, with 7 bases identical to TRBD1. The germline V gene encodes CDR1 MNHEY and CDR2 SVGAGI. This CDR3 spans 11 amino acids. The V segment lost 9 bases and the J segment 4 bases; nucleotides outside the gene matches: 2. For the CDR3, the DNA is TGTGCCAGTCACAGGGGCACTGAAGCTTTCTTT. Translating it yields CASHRGTEAFF.

The CDR3 here is CASSECGGSSYEQYF. CDR3 in DNA: TGTGCCAGCAGTGAATGCGGCGGCAGCTCCTACGAGCAGTACTTC. The chain carries TRBV25-1 and TRBJ2-7; D call uncertain. V was cut by 1 base and J by 0 bases, with 10 bases left in between. The germline gives CDR1 MGHDK, CDR2 SYGVNS. This CDR3 region has 15 residues.

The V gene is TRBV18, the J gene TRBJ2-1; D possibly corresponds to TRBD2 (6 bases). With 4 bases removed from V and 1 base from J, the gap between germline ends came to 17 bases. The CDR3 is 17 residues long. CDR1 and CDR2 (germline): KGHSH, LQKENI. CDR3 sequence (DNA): TGTGCCAGCTCACGGCCCCTCGCGGGGCTATCCTACAATGAGCAGTTCTTC. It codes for CASSRPLAGLSYNEQFF.

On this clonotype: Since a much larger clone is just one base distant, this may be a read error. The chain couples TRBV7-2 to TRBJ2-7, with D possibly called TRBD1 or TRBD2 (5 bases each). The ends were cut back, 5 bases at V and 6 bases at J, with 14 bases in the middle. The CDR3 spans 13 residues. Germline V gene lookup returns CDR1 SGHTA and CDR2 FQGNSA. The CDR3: CASSVVRAGEQYF. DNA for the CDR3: TGTGCCAGCAGCGTCGTCAGGGCGGGCGAGCAGTACTTC. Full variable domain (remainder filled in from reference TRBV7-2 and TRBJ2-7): GAGVSQSPSNKVTEKGKDVELRCDPISGHTALYWYRQSLGQGLEFLIYFQGNSAPDKSGLPSDRFSAERTGGSVSTLTIQRTQQEDSAVYLCASSVVRAGEQYFGPGTRLTVT.

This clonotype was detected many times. CDR3 sequence reads: CSVESGSGANVLTF. The CDR3 DNA reads TGCAGCGTTGAATCGGGCAGTGGGGCCAACGTCCTGACTTTC. The V call is TRBV29-1, the J call TRBJ2-6; D is undetermined. The V and J ends lost 2 bases and 3 bases respectively, with 8 bases between them. Germline assignment: CDR1 SQVTM and CDR2 ANQGSEA. This CDR3 contains 14 residues.

The CDR3 DNA follows: TGTGCCAGCACGCGAGACGAAGACTATGGCTACACCTTC. Residues: CASTRDEDYGYTF. The V gene is TRBV6-5, the J gene TRBJ1-2; no definite D call. With 7 bases removed from V and 3 bases from J, the gap between germline ends came to 12 bases. The germline V gene has CDR1 MNHEY and CDR2 SVGAGI. CDR3 length: 13 residues.

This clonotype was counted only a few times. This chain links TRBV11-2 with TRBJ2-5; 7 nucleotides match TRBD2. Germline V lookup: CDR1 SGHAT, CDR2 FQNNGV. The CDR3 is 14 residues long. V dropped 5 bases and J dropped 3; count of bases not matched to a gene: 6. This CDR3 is CASSPGTTEETQYF. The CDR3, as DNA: TGTGCCAGCAGCCCGGGGACTACAGAAGAGACCCAGTACTTC.

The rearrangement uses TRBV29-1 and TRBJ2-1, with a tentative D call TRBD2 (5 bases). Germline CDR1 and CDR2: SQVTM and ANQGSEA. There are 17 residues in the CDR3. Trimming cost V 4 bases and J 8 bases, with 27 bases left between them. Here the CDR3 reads CSVVKAMGVRRGDEQFF. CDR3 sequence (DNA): TGCAGCGTTGTCAAGGCCATGGGCGTCCGACGGGGAGATGAGCAGTTCTTC.

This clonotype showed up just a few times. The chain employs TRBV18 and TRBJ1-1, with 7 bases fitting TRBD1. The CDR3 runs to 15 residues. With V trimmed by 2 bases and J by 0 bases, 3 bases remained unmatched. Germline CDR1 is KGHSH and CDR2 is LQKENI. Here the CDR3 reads CASSPNRGMNTEAFF. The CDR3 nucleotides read TGTGCCAGCTCACCAAACAGGGGAATGAACACTGAAGCTTTCTTT.

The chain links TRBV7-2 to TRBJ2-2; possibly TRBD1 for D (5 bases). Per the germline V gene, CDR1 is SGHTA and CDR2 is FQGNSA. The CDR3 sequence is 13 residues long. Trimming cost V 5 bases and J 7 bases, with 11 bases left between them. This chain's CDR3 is CASSRGLGGELFF. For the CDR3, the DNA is TGTGCCAGCAGCAGGGGCTTGGGCGGGGAGCTGTTTTTT.

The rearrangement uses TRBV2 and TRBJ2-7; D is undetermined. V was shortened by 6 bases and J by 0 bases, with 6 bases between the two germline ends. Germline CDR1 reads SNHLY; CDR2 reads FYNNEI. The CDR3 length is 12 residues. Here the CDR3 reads CASRVASYEQYF. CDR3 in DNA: TGTGCCAGCAGAGTGGCCTCCTACGAGCAGTACTTC. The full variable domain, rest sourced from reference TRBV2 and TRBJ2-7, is EPEVTQTPSHQVTQMGQEVILRCVPISNHLYFYWYRQILGQKVEFLVSFYNNEISEKSEIFDDQFSVERPDGSNFTLKIRSTKLEDSAMYFCASRVASYEQYFGPGTRLTVT.

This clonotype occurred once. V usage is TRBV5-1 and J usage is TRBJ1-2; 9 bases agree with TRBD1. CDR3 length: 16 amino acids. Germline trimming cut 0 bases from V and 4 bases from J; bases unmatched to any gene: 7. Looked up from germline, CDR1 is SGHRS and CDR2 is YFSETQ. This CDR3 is CASSLVATGGSYGYTF. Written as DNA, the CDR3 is TGCGCCAGCAGCTTGGTGGCGACAGGGGGTTCCTATGGCTACACCTTC.

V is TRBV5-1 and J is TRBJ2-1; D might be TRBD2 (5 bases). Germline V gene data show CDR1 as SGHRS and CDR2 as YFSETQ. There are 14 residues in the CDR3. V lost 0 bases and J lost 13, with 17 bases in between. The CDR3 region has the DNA TGCGCCAGCAGCTTGGGCCTCCTTTGGGAGACCCAGTTCTTC. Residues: CASSLGLLWETQFF.

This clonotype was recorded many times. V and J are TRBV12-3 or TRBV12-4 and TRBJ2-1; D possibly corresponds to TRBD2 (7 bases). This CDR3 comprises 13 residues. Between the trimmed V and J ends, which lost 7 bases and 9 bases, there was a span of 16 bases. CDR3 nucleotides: TGTGCCAGCACCATGGGGGGGGCAAGTGAGCAGTTCTTC. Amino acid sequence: CASTMGGASEQFF.

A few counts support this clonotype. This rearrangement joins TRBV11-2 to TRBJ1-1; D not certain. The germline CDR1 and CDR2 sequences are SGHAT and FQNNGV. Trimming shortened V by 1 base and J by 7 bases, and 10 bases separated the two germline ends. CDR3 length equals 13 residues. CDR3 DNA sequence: TGTGCCAGCAGCTTAGCCGACCGATTTGAAGCTTTCTTT. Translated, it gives CASSLADRFEAFF.